This TCR beta chain was profiled in a study of OX40 agonist ivuxolimab in advanced cancers. Clones were sequenced by immunoSEQ multiplex PCR, and TCRdb holds only the in-frame ones, with some missing. The data show about 130,000 clones, under 95% seen once. Germline lookup yields CDR1 LNHDA and CDR2 SQIVND (reference sequence). This CDR3 has 14 amino acids. The trim removed 4 bases at V and 8 bases at J, leaving 2 bases unmatched. This receptor was obtained from an adult with an advanced solid tumor such as melanoma, head and neck, liver or kidney cancer. The source was CD4+ or CD8+ T cells sorted from blood, collected in a trial of the OX40 agonist ivuxolimab. The chain employs TRBV19 and TRBJ1-6, with 10 bases that match TRBD1. The CDR3, as DNA: TGTGCCAGTAGTACCGGGACAGGGGATTCACCCCTCCACTTT. Protein sequence: CASSTGTGDSPLHF. The full variable domain, its missing parts supplied by reference TRBV19 and TRBJ1-6, is DGGITQSPKYLFRKEGQNVTLSCEQNLNHDAMYWYRQDPGQGLRLIYYSQIVNDFQKGDIAEGYSVSREKKESFPLTVTSAQKNPTAFYLCASSTGTGDSPLHFGNGTRLTVT.